These 30 T cell receptor beta chains were sequenced from one sample in a study of blood T cell repertoires in COVID-19. Assay: immunoSEQ multiplex PCR; the TCRdb copy retains only in-frame clones and omits some. The table lists hundreds of thousands of clones, about 84% of them singletons, with about 4% in the top ten. Specimen: PBMCs or T cells enriched from blood (not recorded which). The receptors derive from a man under 40 with acute COVID-19.

This clone was seen a single time. The chain couples TRBV6-5 to TRBJ2-1; the D gene is possibly TRBD1 (5 bases). In germline, CDR1 is MNHEY, CDR2 SVGAGI. The CDR3 runs 14 residues. V lost 8 bases and J 2 bases, leaving 13 bases between the germline ends. CDR3 DNA: TGTGCCAGCTCCACGGAAGGGGCCTACAATGAGCAGTTCTTC. It is translated as CASSTEGAYNEQFF.

The CDR3 coding sequence is TGTGCCAGCAGTTCAGGGGGTCGGACTGAAGCTTTCTTT. It translates to CASSSGGRTEAFF. The V and J genes are TRBV12-3 or TRBV12-4 and TRBJ1-1; 7 nucleotides line up with TRBD1. V dropped 4 bases and J dropped 5; count of bases not matched to a gene: 4. The CDR3 loop spans 13 amino acids.

This rearrangement joins TRBV2 to TRBJ2-5, with 7 bases identical to TRBD1. There are 13 residues in the CDR3. Trimming took 7 bases from V and 5 from J; bases not matched to a gene: 7. Germline V lookup: CDR1 SNHLY, CDR2 FYNNEI. CDR3 DNA: TGTGCCAGCACTCTGACAGGGTTGGAGACCCAGTACTTC. Its protein is CASTLTGLETQYF.

The chain combines TRBV28 with TRBJ1-3; TRBD1 is a possible D gene (5 bases). Germline values: CDR1 MDHEN, CDR2 SYDVKM. CDR3 length: 15 residues. V dropped 5 bases and J dropped 1 base, with 12 bases sitting between them. This CDR3 reads CASSTPDKSGNTIYF. CDR3 coding DNA: TGTGCCAGCAGTACTCCGGACAAGTCTGGAAACACCATATATTTT.

This chain uses TRBV6-5 with TRBJ1-2, with 7 bases fitting TRBD1. Germline V gene lookup returns CDR1 MNHEY and CDR2 SVGAGI. The V segment lost 0 bases and the J segment 4 bases; nucleotides outside the gene matches: 2. CDR3 length: 14 residues. CDR3: CASSYSGQSYGYTF. In DNA form, the CDR3 reads TGTGCCAGCAGTTACTCGGGACAGAGCTATGGCTACACCTTC.

The CDR3 bases are TGTGCCAGCAGTGAGGGGACAGGGGTGGGACACACCTTC. Its translation: CASSEGTGVGHTF. The gene calls are TRBV2 and TRBJ1-2; 10 nucleotides agree with TRBD1. The germline CDR1 and CDR2 sequences are SNHLY and FYNNEI. The V segment lost 3 bases and the J segment 12 bases; nucleotides outside the gene matches: 7. The CDR3 has 13 amino acids.

The chain carries TRBV3-1 (or the pseudogene TRBV3-2) and TRBJ1-2; TRBD1 might be the D (5 bases). V was pared by 5 bases and J by 7 bases, with 14 bases between. Germline V lookup: CDR1 LGHDT, CDR2 YNNKEL (reference sequence). This CDR3 has 13 amino acids. The CDR3 DNA follows: TGTGCCAGCAGCAGCTCAGGGTACGGTGGCTACACCTTC. Encoded protein: CASSSSGYGGYTF.

The chain uses TRBV19 and TRBJ2-3; D might be TRBD1 (5 bases). Germline V gene lookup returns CDR1 LNHDA and CDR2 SQIVND (reference sequence). V lost 5 bases to trimming and J lost 3 bases, with 15 bases between them. The CDR3 sequence is 15 residues long. CDR3: CASSVTEIGTDTQYF. The CDR3 DNA sequence: TGTGCCAGTAGTGTGACAGAGATCGGAACAGATACGCAGTATTTT.

This sequence joins TRBV13 and TRBJ2-7, with D unresolved. The CDR3 loop spans 12 amino acids. From germline, CDR1 is PRHDT and CDR2 FYEKMQ (reference sequence). V was trimmed by 5 bases and J by 0 bases, leaving 5 bases between them. The CDR3 DNA follows: TGTGCCAGCAGCCGCGGCTCCTACGAGCAGTACTTC. It is translated as CASSRGSYEQYF.

This chain connects TRBV13 to TRBJ1-2; 10 bases fit TRBD1. This CDR3 contains 16 residues. J lost 4 bases, V lost 2 bases, and 7 bases had no gene match. Looked up from germline, CDR1 is PRHDT and CDR2 is FYEKMQ (reference sequence). The CDR3 protein is CASSLRDRDRGYGYTF. The CDR3 DNA reads TGTGCCAGCAGCTTACGGGACCGGGACAGGGGCTATGGCTACACCTTC.

This rearrangement joins TRBV7-9 to TRBJ2-7; 7 positions match TRBD1. The CDR3 is made up of 14 amino acids. The germline gives CDR1 SEHNR, CDR2 FQNEAQ (reference sequence). After removal of 5 bases from V and 3 bases from J, the junction contained 7 bases not matched to a gene. The CDR3 DNA is TGTGCCAGCAGCCTAGGACAGGAAAGCTACGAGCAGTACTTC. Its translation: CASSLGQESYEQYF.

This sequence joins TRBV7-3 and TRBJ2-2; D unclear. The CDR3 consists of 16 residues. The germline gives CDR1 SGHTA, CDR2 FQGTGA. With 2 bases removed from V and 1 base from J, the gap between germline ends came to 11 bases. CDR3 loop: CASSLFPPGNTGELFF. CDR3 DNA: TGTGCCAGCAGCTTATTCCCCCCAGGGAACACCGGGGAGCTGTTTTTT.

The chain combines TRBV28 with TRBJ1-5; D remains unclear. The CDR3 runs to 15 residues. Germline V gene sequence: CDR1 MDHEN, CDR2 SYDVKM. V lost 5 bases and J lost 5, with 16 bases in between. The CDR3 DNA reads as TGTGCCAGCAGTGGGGAGGGAGGAAGGGATCAGCCCCAGCATTTT. Translation: CASSGEGGRDQPQHF.

The chain links TRBV19 to TRBJ2-5, with a possible D match to TRBD1 (6 bases). CDR3 length: 15 amino acids. Germline CDR1 is LNHDA and CDR2 is SQIVND (reference sequence). The V gene lost 1 base and the J gene lost 4 bases, with 13 bases spanning the gap. CDR3 protein: CASSIGGLDRETQYF. CDR3 bases: TGTGCCAGTAGTATAGGGGGGCTGGACAGAGAGACCCAGTACTTC.

The CDR3 region has the DNA TGTGCCAGCAGCTTCAGGGGCCGGAAAACTGAAGCTTTCTTT. This sequence encodes CASSFRGRKTEAFF. The J gene is TRBJ1-1, the V gene TRBV5-6; possibly TRBD1 for D (6 bases). Germline V lookup: CDR1 SGHDT, CDR2 YYEEEE. The CDR3 has 14 residues. V gave up 2 bases and J gave up 5 bases, with 13 bases separating them.

The V call is TRBV4-1, the J call TRBJ1-1; 9 nucleotides align to TRBD1. The CDR3 extends over 15 amino acids. Looked up from germline, CDR1 is MGHRA and CDR2 is YSYEKL. V lost 3 bases to trimming and J lost 5 bases; unmatched junction nucleotides: 7. CDR3 residues: CASSHAGTGKTEAFF. The DNA of the CDR3 is TGCGCCAGCAGCCATGCCGGGACAGGGAAGACTGAAGCTTTCTTT.

The rearrangement uses TRBV19 and TRBJ1-5; D is unclear. CDR3 size: 14 residues. Germline CDR1 and CDR2: LNHDA and SQIVND (reference sequence). V was trimmed by 2 bases and J by 3 bases, leaving 8 bases between them. The CDR3: CASSILQSNQPQHF. In DNA, the CDR3 is TGTGCCAGTAGTATATTGCAGTCCAATCAGCCCCAGCATTTT. The entire variable domain, with the rest obtained from reference TRBV19 and TRBJ1-5, is as follows: DGGITQSPKYLFRKEGQNVTLSCEQNLNHDAMYWYRQDPGQGLRLIYYSQIVNDFQKGDIAEGYSVSREKKESFPLTVTSAQKNPTAFYLCASSILQSNQPQHFGDGTRLSIL.

This clone came up a few times. This chain uses TRBV3-1 (or the pseudogene TRBV3-2) with TRBJ1-1; possible D gene TRBD1, 5 bases. Germline-derived CDR1 and CDR2 are LGHDT and YNNKEL (reference sequence). The CDR3 runs to 14 residues. Trimming cost V 0 bases and J 0 bases, with 5 bases left between them. The chain's CDR3 is CASSQEQVNTEAFF. Written as DNA, the CDR3 is TGTGCCAGCAGCCAAGAACAGGTGAACACTGAAGCTTTCTTT.

The rearrangement links TRBV11-1 to TRBJ2-3; TRBD2 is a possible D gene (7 bases). V lost 2 bases and J lost 2, with 11 bases in between. CDR3 length: 15 residues. Germline assignment: CDR1 SGHAT and CDR2 FQDESV (reference sequence). The CDR3 region has the DNA TGTGCCAGCAGCTTAAGCGGGACATACACAGATACGCAGTATTTT. It specifies CASSLSGTYTDTQYF.

This clone was found a few times. The rearrangement joins TRBV7-3 to TRBJ2-1; D may be TRBD2 (5 bases). The CDR3 spans 18 residues. The germline V and J ends were trimmed by 3 bases and 2 bases, with 20 bases remaining between them. CDR1 SGHTA and CDR2 FQGTGA come from the germline V gene. Written as DNA, the CDR3 is TGTGCCAGCAGCTTCGCATATTCCCGGGAAGACCCCTACAATGAGCAGTTCTTC. Translating it yields CASSFAYSREDPYNEQFF. The full variable domain, in which reference TRBV7-3 and TRBJ2-1 provide the parts outside the CDR3, is GAGVSQTPSNKVTEKGKYVELRCDPISGHTALYWYRQSLGQGPEFLIYFQGTGAADDSGLPNDRFFAVRPEGSVSTLKIQRTERGDSAVYLCASSFAYSREDPYNEQFFGPGTRLTVL.

The V gene is TRBV28, the J gene TRBJ2-5, with 8 positions matching TRBD1. Germline V gene data show CDR1 as MDHEN and CDR2 as SYDVKM. This CDR3 is 15 amino acids long. V was clipped by 11 bases and J by 2 bases; unmatched bases: 13. The CDR3 nucleotides are TGTGCCTCCACTGCAGGGGGCGAAACGCAAGAGACCCAGTACTTC. Protein sequence: CASTAGGETQETQYF.

The V and J genes are TRBV12-1 and TRBJ1-2; the D call in the table, TRBD1, was not verified against the DNA. TRBV12-1 is a pseudogene locus. This CDR3 region has 13 residues. The CDR3 protein is CASSAGQHYGYTF. As DNA, the CDR3 is TGTGCCAGCAGCGCGGGACAGCACTATGGCTACACCTTC.

The chain employs TRBV14 and TRBJ1-6; D is ambiguous. CDR3 length equals 15 residues. Germline CDR1 reads SGHDN; CDR2 reads FVKESK. V was pared by 0 bases and J by 0 bases, with 3 bases between. The CDR3 here is CASSQDHSYNSPLHF. The DNA of the CDR3 is TGTGCCAGCAGCCAAGATCACTCCTATAATTCACCCCTCCACTTT.

The rearrangement uses TRBV20-1 and TRBJ1-1, with a tentative D call TRBD1 (5 bases). CDR1 and CDR2 from the germline V gene are DFQATT and SNEGSKA (reference sequence). The V end lost 3 bases, the J end lost 5 bases, and 13 bases lay between the germline ends. The CDR3 sequence is 13 residues long. CDR3: CSASNSGDTEAFF. The CDR3 coding sequence is TGCAGTGCTAGTAACTCGGGGGATACTGAAGCTTTCTTT.

The chain joins TRBV5-1 to TRBJ2-5; a possible D gene is TRBD1 (5 bases). Germline V gene lookup returns CDR1 SGHRS and CDR2 YFSETQ. V was pared by 0 bases and J by 1 base, with 16 bases between. This CDR3 spans 17 amino acids. CDR3 coding DNA: TGCGCCAGCAGCTTGGCCAGGGTTGCGAAGGGCCAAGAGACCCAGTACTTC. Translating gives CASSLARVAKGQETQYF.

As regards this clone: This same CDR3 is encoded by further DNA sequences in the sample. The CDR3 protein is CASSSGQGGTGELFF. Written as DNA, the CDR3 is TGTGCCAGCAGCTCGGGACAGGGAGGCACCGGGGAGCTGTTTTTT. The chain links TRBV7-9 to TRBJ2-2; 9 nucleotides agree with TRBD1. This CDR3 is built from 15 residues. In germline, CDR1 is SEHNR, CDR2 FQNEAQ (reference sequence). Trimming cost V 4 bases and J 4 bases; bases outside gene matches: 4. Full variable domain (rest looked up from reference TRBV7-9 and TRBJ2-2): DTGVSQNPRHKITKRGQNVTFRCDPISEHNRLYWYRQTLGQGPEFLTYFQNEAQLEKSRLLSDRFSAERPKGSFSTLEIQRTEQGDSAMYLCASSSGQGGTGELFFGEGSRLTVL.

The chain recombines TRBV11-2 with TRBJ2-2; D gene unclear. This CDR3 comprises 13 residues. V gave up 6 bases and J gave up 7 bases, with 12 bases separating them. CDR1 SGHAT and CDR2 FQNNGV come from the germline V gene. CDR3 coding DNA: TGTGCCAGCAGTCAAGATGCAGTCGGGGAGCTGTTTTTT. Translation: CASSQDAVGELFF.

This clone appeared once. The chain recombines TRBV6-5 with TRBJ1-4; D is unresolved. CDR3 length equals 14 residues. Trimming took 0 bases from V and 8 from J, leaving 10 bases between them. Germline-derived CDR1 and CDR2 are MNHEY and SVGAGI. The CDR3 coding sequence is TGTGCCAGCAGTTACTCGACGGGGAAAGAAAAACTGTTTTTT. It codes for CASSYSTGKEKLFF.

This sequence joins TRBV3-1 (or the pseudogene TRBV3-2) and TRBJ1-2, with a tentative D call TRBD1 (6 bases). The CDR3 totals 16 residues. V was shortened by 4 bases and J by 1 base, with 16 bases between the two germline ends. Germline V CDR1 and CDR2: LGHDT, YNNKEL (reference sequence). CDR3 DNA: TGTGCCAGCAGCCCAGACCGGGACACGGTTAACTATGGCTACACCTTC. As protein: CASSPDRDTVNYGYTF.

J is TRBJ1-2 and V is TRBV29-1; D possibly corresponds to TRBD1 (5 bases). CDR1 and CDR2 from the germline V gene are SQVTM and ANQGSEA. This CDR3 is 14 amino acids long. V gave up 3 bases and J gave up 0 bases, with 11 bases separating them. Written as DNA, the CDR3 is TGCAGCGTTGAGGGACTGAGCGCTAACTATGGCTACACCTTC. It is translated as CSVEGLSANYGYTF.